This T cell receptor (beta chain) emerged from a study of shared clonotypes between healthy human individuals. Repertoires were generated with immunoSEQ multiplex PCR, while TCRdb's copy carries only in-frame clones and drops some. The sample has about 2.2 million clones, 93% seen once. As defined, naive CD8 cells were CD45RO-negative and positively selected for CCR7, with terminally differentiated effector memory CD45RA+ cells excluded. The clonotype was recovered from a young man in good health. Some clones in this sample may be carry-over from other donors' samples. Sequenced input: naive CD8+ T cells from PBMCs.

The DNA for the CDR3 is TGTGCCAGCAGCCCCGCCCCGGGGGAGCAGTTCTTC. Translated, it gives CASSPAPGEQFF. This chain connects TRBV9 to TRBJ2-1, with D perhaps matching TRBD2 (5 bases). CDR1 is SGDLS and CDR2 is YYNGEE in the germline V gene. The CDR3 totals 12 residues. V was pared by 4 bases and J by 10 bases, with 12 bases between.